This T cell receptor (beta chain) was captured by sequencing in a study of OX40 agonist ivuxolimab in advanced cancers. About the study as a whole: Ivuxolimab was an agonistic, fully human IgG2 monoclonal antibody directed against OX40 (CD134), a costimulatory receptor. Intravenous ivuxolimab was administered to patients every 2 weeks at six dose levels: 0.01, 0.1, 0.3, 1.5, 3 and 10 mg/kg. Among the roughly 50 dose-escalation patients, around 20 had hepatocellular carcinoma, 15 melanoma, 9 renal cell carcinoma and 9 head and neck cancer. In the dose-escalation cohort, 70% to 85% of patients were male, and the mean age was around 65 years with a range of about 20 to 90. Patients were allowed to have had prior anti-PD-1, anti-PD-L1 or anti-CTLA-4 therapy, and roughly 40% of the dose-escalation patients had been treated with checkpoint inhibitors. Partial responses occurred in three dose-escalation patients, of whom one had hepatocellular carcinoma and two had cutaneous melanoma. Peripheral TCRbeta sequencing was intended to test whether TCR sequence diversity was altered and clonal T-cell expansion was caused by ivuxolimab. The monotherapy dose-escalation portion (N ≈ 56 patients) of the phase I ivuxolimab trial is reported in the paper.

For this clone: The specificity of this receptor is unknown. One end of the junction does not line up with germline, which may come from a read error.

The trial excluded patients who had a history of autoimmune disease or were on systemic immunosuppression. In every dose cohort, peripheral blood was drawn for TCR sequencing at baseline, cycle 4 day 1, and cycle 7 day 1. The samples were drawn from a first-in-human, open-label, multicenter phase I dose-escalation trial of ivuxolimab. Adults with locally advanced or metastatic melanoma, renal cell, hepatocellular, or head and neck squamous cell carcinoma were enrolled in the trial. Before TCR sequencing, CD4+ T cells and CD8+ T cells from peripheral blood were sorted into separate populations. Genomic DNA was extracted from sorted cells for sequencing of the TCRbeta CDR3 region. TCRbeta CDR3 regions were sequenced using the immunoSEQ Assay. What TCRdb holds here is the immuneACCESS table cut down to in-frame rearrangements. Part of the clones is not present; checked against another copy, under half of the missing clones reflect an unresolved V gene, and the others are unexplained. The sample table lists fewer than 50,000 clones, about 89% of them with a count of one. The leading ten clones occupy around 0.5% of the sample.

Findings and caveats that apply to the study as a whole: At doses of 0.1 to 3.0 mg/kg, clonal expansion of both CD4+ and CD8+ T cells in blood was seen between baseline and week 6. The antigen specificity of the clonally expanded peripheral T cells was not determined. Partial responders in the 0.1-3.0 mg/kg groups had among the lowest normalized peripheral clonal expansion, especially among CD8+ T cells. After ivuxolimab, expanded clones were on average more numerous among CD8+ T cells than among CD4+ T cells. Low levels of normalized T-cell clonal expansion were also seen in some nonresponding patients.

The CDR3 runs 15 residues from the cysteine to the phenylalanine. Only the CDR3 portion is preserved as DNA: 45 bases, with reading frame beginning at the first base. CDR1 SSHAT and CDR2 FNYEAQ are derived from the germline V gene (reference sequence). This clonotype was sampled from an adult with an advanced solid tumor such as melanoma, head and neck, liver or kidney cancer. The sequence links TRBV7-7 to TRBJ2-1, with TRBD1 perhaps the D gene, on 5 matching bases. The specimen comprised CD4+ or CD8+ T cells sorted from blood, sampled in a trial of the OX40 agonist ivuxolimab. The CDR3 loop reads CASSPRTSGMHEQFF. DNA sequence: TGTGCTAGCAGCCCACGCACGTCAGGGATGCATGAGCAGTTCTTC.